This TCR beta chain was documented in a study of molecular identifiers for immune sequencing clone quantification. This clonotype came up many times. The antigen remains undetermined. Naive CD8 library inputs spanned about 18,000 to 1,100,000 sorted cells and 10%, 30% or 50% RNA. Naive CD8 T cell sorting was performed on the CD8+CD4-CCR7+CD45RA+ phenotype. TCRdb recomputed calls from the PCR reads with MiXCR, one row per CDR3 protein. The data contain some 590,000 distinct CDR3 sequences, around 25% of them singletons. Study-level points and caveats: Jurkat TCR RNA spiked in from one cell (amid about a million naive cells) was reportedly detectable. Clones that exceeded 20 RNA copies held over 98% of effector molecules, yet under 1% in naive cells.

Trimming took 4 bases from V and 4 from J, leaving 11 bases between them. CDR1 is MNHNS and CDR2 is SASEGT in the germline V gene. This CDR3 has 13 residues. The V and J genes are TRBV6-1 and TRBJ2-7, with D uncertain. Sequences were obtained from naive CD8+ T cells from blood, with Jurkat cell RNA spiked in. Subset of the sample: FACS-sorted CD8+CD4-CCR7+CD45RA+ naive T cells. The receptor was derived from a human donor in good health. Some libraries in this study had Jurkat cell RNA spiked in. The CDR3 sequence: CASSGEVRYEQYF. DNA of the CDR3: TGTGCCAGCAGTGGTGAGGTACGATACGAGCAGTACTTC.